Following are 5 T cell receptor beta chains from one sample sequenced in a study of cytomegalovirus exposure and HLA in healthy donors. With 60 Vbeta and 13 Jbeta primers, the PCR was carried out. Generated by immunoSEQ multiplex PCR, the TCRdb table keeps only in-frame clones and is missing some. The table includes 150,000 to 200,000 clones, less than 90% detected once. Material for sequencing was PBMCs. These receptors were collected from a man in his fifties or sixties in good health and CMV-seropositive.

Only one count was recorded for this clone. V and J are TRBV6-5 and TRBJ2-3; D not resolved. Deletions cut 2 bases from V and 4 bases from J, with 10 bases between. The CDR3 spans 14 residues. Germline V gene data show CDR1 as MNHEY and CDR2 as SVGAGI. CDR3 bases: TGTGCCAGCAGTTACCGGAGTCGGCCAGATACGCAGTATTTT. It specifies CASSYRSRPDTQYF.

This chain uses TRBV30 with TRBJ1-5, with D tentatively TRBD1 (6 bases). Germline V gene sequence: CDR1 GTSNPN, CDR2 SVGIG (reference sequence). Trimming left V 3 bases short and J 3 bases short, with 18 bases between. CDR3 size: 16 residues. CDR3 nucleotide sequence: TGTGCCTGGAGGGATCCCTCACAGGGCTTCAATCAGCCCCAGCATTTT. It specifies CAWRDPSQGFNQPQHF. Full variable domain (rest looked up from reference TRBV30 and TRBJ1-5): SQTIHQWPATLVQPVGSPLSLECTVEGTSNPNLYWYRQAAGRGLQLLFYSVGIGQISSEVPQNLSASRPQDRQFILSSKKLLLSDSGFYLCAWRDPSQGFNQPQHFGDGTRLSIL.

The V gene is TRBV18, the J gene TRBJ2-3; 8 bases agree with TRBD2. The V segment lost 1 base and the J segment 5 bases; nucleotides outside the gene matches: 11. CDR3 length equals 17 residues. Germline V gives CDR1 KGHSH, CDR2 LQKENI. The CDR3 protein is CASSPRDGGDRRDTQYF. The CDR3 DNA reads TGTGCCAGCTCACCACGGGACGGGGGGGACCGGCGAGATACGCAGTATTTT.

Note on this clone: An end of the junction does not agree with germline; a read error may underlie this. This rearrangement joins TRBV7-6 to TRBJ2-7; TRBD1 might be the D (5 bases). The V gene's germline CDR1 is SGHVS and CDR2 FNYEAQ. This CDR3 has 13 residues. CDR3 nucleotides: TGTGCCGGCAGTCAAGGGGCGAACTACGAGCAGTACTTC. Protein: CAGSQGANYEQYF.

This sequence joins TRBV9 and TRBJ2-2, with TRBD1 as a possible D gene (6 bases). This CDR3 comprises 13 residues. Trimming removed 3 bases at V and 6 bases at J, with 9 bases between. Germline CDR1 is SGDLS and CDR2 is YYNGEE. Here the CDR3 DNA reads TGTGCCAGCAGCGACAGGGTAGCCGGGGAGCTGTTTTTT. This gives the protein CASSDRVAGELFF.